These T cell receptor beta chains were read from a single sample in a study of regulatory T cells in long-lasting Graves disease. TCRdb passed the multiplex PCR reads through MiXCR, listing each CDR3 protein once. The sample lists about 430,000 distinct CDR3 sequences, roughly 23% occurring once. This specimen consisted of peripheral blood mononuclear cells (PBMCs), obtained when the disease was refractory, from a patient treated with antithyroid drugs. The source of these receptors is a female donor with Graves disease. CDR3s include the opening cysteine and the closing phenylalanine or tryptophan. A D gene is named only where the DNA matches it firmly. Clone size appears in some rows only: once, few, many, or a class for an expanded clone.

d_call	v_call	clone_size	j_call	cdr3_nt	cdr3_aa
-	TRBV30	few	TRBJ1-1	TGTGCCTGGACCCGGACAGTGAACACTGAAGCTTTCTTT	CAWTRTVNTEAFF
TRBD2	TRBV6-1	few	TRBJ2-3	TGTGCCAGCAGGCGACTAGCGGGAGGGGATACGCAGTATTTT	CASRRLAGGDTQYF
-	TRBV11-1	many	TRBJ2-7	TGTGCCAGCAGCCGCGCCCTCATCTCAGGATTCGTCTACGAGCAGTACTTC	CASSRALISGFVYEQYF
-	TRBV6-1	-	TRBJ2-3	TGTGCCAGCAGTGAAGTTCCTTCTGTGCGGTCCACAGATACGCAGTATTTT	CASSEVPSVRSTDTQYF
-	TRBV6-1	few	TRBJ1-1	TGTGCCAGCAGCGCCCTGTGGAACACTGAAGCTTTCTTT	CASSALWNTEAFF
TRBD1	TRBV10-2	-	TRBJ2-3	TGCGCCAGCAGTGAATACCCAGGGGGCGATACGCAGTATTTT	CASSEYPGGDTQYF
TRBD1	TRBV30	few	TRBJ2-7	TGTGCCTGGAGGGAGACAGGGGGGAATAGGTACGAGCAGTACTTC	CAWRETGGNRYEQYF
-	TRBV19	few	TRBJ1-5	TGTGCCAGTAGGGGGACTCCCCTGGGCTCCCTCTTCAATCAGCCCCAGCATTTT	CASRGTPLGSLFNQPQHF
-	TRBV28	many	TRBJ1-3	TGTGCCAGCAGTTTAAAACAGATAAGAGGAAACACCATATATTTT	CASSLKQIRGNTIYF
-	TRBV12-3/TRBV12-4	many	TRBJ1-5	TGTGCCAGCAGTTGGAACGGGAATAGCAATCAGCCCCAGCATTTT	CASSWNGNSNQPQHF
-	TRBV28	many	TRBJ2-5	TGTGCCAGCAGTTTTGGGAGAAACCAAGAGACCCAGTACTTC	CASSFGRNQETQYF
-	TRBV24-1	-	TRBJ2-4	TGTGCCACCTCTATAGTAGCTTACTCATTAGCCAAAAACATTCAGTACTTC	CATSIVAYSLAKNIQYF
TRBD2	TRBV6-2/TRBV6-3	-	TRBJ2-7	TGTGCCAGCGGGTTGGCGGGGGGGACCTACGAGCAGTACTTC	CASGLAGGTYEQYF
-	TRBV11-2	many	TRBJ2-5	TGTGCCAGCAGCTTAGACTGGATGGGAGAGACCCAGTACTTC	CASSLDWMGETQYF
TRBD2	TRBV28	few	TRBJ2-3	TGTGCCAGCAGTTTCCTAGCGGGAGGTTCAGATACGCAGTATTTT	CASSFLAGGSDTQYF
TRBD2	TRBV5-4	-	TRBJ2-2	TGTGCCAGCAGCGCGACGGCGGGAGCGAGAACCGGGGAGCTGTTTTTT	CASSATAGARTGELFF
TRBD1	TRBV5-4	-	TRBJ2-1	TGTGCCAGCAGCCCTCGGACAGGGGTTTACAATGAGCAGTTCTTC	CASSPRTGVYNEQFF
-	TRBV6-1	few	TRBJ2-2	TGTGCCAGCAGGAGGGAGACAGGGGAGGGCGGGGAGCTGTTTTTT	CASRRETGEGGELFF
-	TRBV19	few	TRBJ1-1	TGTGCCAGTCTAAAAAGTGGGTCACCCGTGAACGCTGAAGCTTTCTTT	CASLKSGSPVNAEAFF
TRBD1	TRBV28	many	TRBJ1-5	TGTGCCAGCGGCGGGGGACAGTTGAATCAGCCCCAGCATTTT	CASGGGQLNQPQHF
-	TRBV28	many	TRBJ2-2	TGTGCCAGCAGTTTATCCCCAGGGGTGGGGACCGGGGAGCTGTTTTTT	CASSLSPGVGTGELFF
TRBD1	TRBV3-1	many	TRBJ1-2	TGTGCCAGCAGCCGGACAGGGGGGGATGGCTACACCTTC	CASSRTGGDGYTF